A single sample is the source of the 8 T cell receptor beta chains below, sequenced in a study of graft-versus-host responses after intestinal transplantation. TCRdb's table, derived via immunoSEQ multiplex PCR, lists solely in-frame clones and lacks some. The sample records 43,000 or so clones, about 95% being singletons. The sample in question was PBMCs, obtained approximately 360 days after intestinal transplant. The origin of the receptors is a human patient who received an intestinal transplant, so some T cells may come from the graft donor.

A single count supports this clone. The genes are TRBV29-1 and TRBJ1-1; D not certain. Germline CDR1 SQVTM, CDR2 ANQGSEA. The CDR3 is 10 amino acids. V was clipped by 3 bases and J by 11 bases, with 10 bases between them. CDR3 nucleotide sequence: TGCAGCGTTGAGCCGTCGGTGGCTTTCTTT. It yields the protein CSVEPSVAFF.

The DNA of the CDR3 is TGTGCCTGGAGTGTGGACAGGGGGCGAGGACTGTTTTTT. Translation gives CAWSVDRGRGLFF. The rearrangement joins TRBV30 to TRBJ1-4, with 11 nucleotides matching TRBD1. Germline V CDR1 and CDR2: GTSNPN, SVGIG (reference sequence). CDR3 length equals 13 residues. Trimming removed 0 bases from V and 13 bases from J; junction bases left unmatched: 4.

This clone was seen once. The chain is built from TRBV9 and TRBJ1-1; D is perhaps TRBD1 (5 bases). Germline CDR1 reads SGDLS; CDR2 reads YYNGEE. V was cut by 0 bases and J by 6 bases, with 15 bases left in between. This CDR3 is built from 15 residues. CDR3: CASSVVGATGAEAFF. As DNA, the CDR3 is TGTGCCAGCAGCGTAGTCGGGGCCACGGGCGCTGAAGCTTTCTTT.

The genes are TRBV5-1 and TRBJ2-3, with 12 bases lining up with TRBD2. CDR1 and CDR2 from the germline V gene are SGHRS and YFSETQ. V gave up 4 bases and J gave up 2 bases; unmatched junction bases: 2. The CDR3 loop spans 15 amino acids. Here the CDR3 DNA reads TGCGCCAGCAGCCCTAGCGGGGGGGACACAGATACGCAGTATTTT. Protein: CASSPSGGDTDTQYF.

In its sample, this clone was seen once. This chain uses TRBV25-1 with TRBJ2-7, with TRBD2 identical over 8 bases. CDR1 and CDR2 (germline): MGHDK, SYGVNS. V lost 6 bases, J lost 5 bases, and 12 bases stayed unmatched. This CDR3 region has 15 residues. CDR3 residues: CASSPSVAGSNEQYF. In nucleotides, the CDR3 is TGTGCCAGCAGCCCGAGCGTAGCGGGAAGCAACGAGCAGTACTTC.

In the case of this clone: Sequence at one end of the junction differs from germline and may be a read error. The V gene is TRBV9, the J gene TRBJ1-1; D possibly corresponds to TRBD1 (5 bases). CDR1 is SGDLS, CDR2 YYNGEE, per germline. CDR3 length equals 13 residues. The CDR3 sequence: CASSVWGNAEAFF. In DNA form, the CDR3 reads TGTGCCAGCAGCGTATGGGGGAACGCTGAAGCTTTCTTT. Together with reference TRBV9 and TRBJ1-1, the CDR3 gives the full variable domain: DSGVTQTPKHLITATGQRVTLRCSPRSGDLSVYWYQQSLDQGLQFLIQYYNGEERAKGNILERFSAQQFPDLHSELNLSSLELGDSALYFCASSVWGNAEAFFGQGTRLTVV.

This CDR3 is CASSPSLRGGAPNEQFF. The CDR3 coding sequence is TGTGCCAGCAGCCCCTCTCTCAGGGGGGGGGCTCCCAATGAGCAGTTCTTC. J is TRBJ2-1 and V is TRBV7-3; D is perhaps TRBD1 or TRBD2 (7 bases each). This CDR3 region has 17 residues. V lost 5 bases, J lost 6 bases, and 23 bases lay in between. Germline V gene lookup returns CDR1 SGHTA and CDR2 FQGTGA. The full variable domain, with the rest looked up from reference TRBV7-3 and TRBJ2-1, is GAGVSQTPSNKVTEKGKYVELRCDPISGHTALYWYRQSLGQGPEFLIYFQGTGAADDSGLPNDRFFAVRPEGSVSTLKIQRTERGDSAVYLCASSPSLRGGAPNEQFFGPGTRLTVL.

This clone was observed a handful of times. The V gene is TRBV18, the J gene TRBJ1-3, with D perhaps TRBD1 (6 bases). CDR1 and CDR2 (germline): KGHSH, LQKENI. CDR3 length: 14 amino acids. V was shortened by 3 bases and J by 4 bases, with 10 bases between the two germline ends. DNA for the CDR3: TGTGCCAGCTCACCCGGGGGCGGCGGAAACACCATATATTTT. It translates to CASSPGGGGNTIYF. Full variable domain (rest looked up from reference TRBV18 and TRBJ1-3): NAGVMQNPRHLVRRRGQEARLRCSPMKGHSHVYWYRQLPEEGLKFMVYLQKENIIDESGMPKERFSAEFPKEGPSILRIQQVVRGDSAAYFCASSPGGGGNTIYFGEGSWLTVV.